This T cell receptor (beta chain) came from a study of control samples from healthy donors and cancer patients. Generated by immunoSEQ multiplex PCR, the TCRdb table keeps only in-frame clones and is missing some. The data show roughly 98,000 clones, 85% to 95% seen once. Per germline, CDR1 MGHRA and CDR2 YSYEKL. This CDR3 is built from 15 residues. The trim removed 0 bases at V and 14 bases at J, leaving 9 bases unmatched. The source material was blood. This sequence was found in a man aged 18 to 30 in good health. This chain connects TRBV4-1 to TRBJ1-6, with 8 bases aligning to TRBD1. The CDR3, as DNA: TGCGCCAGCAGCCAAGATCTTGGCCCACAGGGGGCCCTCCACTTT. It specifies CASSQDLGPQGALHF.